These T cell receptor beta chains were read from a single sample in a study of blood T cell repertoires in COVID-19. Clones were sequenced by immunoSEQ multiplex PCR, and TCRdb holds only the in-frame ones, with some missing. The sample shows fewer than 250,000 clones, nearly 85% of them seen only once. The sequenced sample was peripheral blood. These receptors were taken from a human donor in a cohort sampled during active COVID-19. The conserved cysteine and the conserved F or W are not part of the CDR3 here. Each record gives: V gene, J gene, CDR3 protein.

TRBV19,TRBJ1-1,ASTPQGAKSTEAF
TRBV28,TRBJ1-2,ASSFGGRGYT
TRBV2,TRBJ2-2,ASKGPYPGELF
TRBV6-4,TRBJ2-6,ASSDRGSGANVLT
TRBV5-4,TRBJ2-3,ASSPMAGSPDTQY
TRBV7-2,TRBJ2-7,ASSLVGTGSYEQY
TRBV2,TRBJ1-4,ASSPWGDRNNEKLF
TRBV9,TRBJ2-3,ASSVVKGDTDTQY
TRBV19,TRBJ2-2,ASSITVYPTGELF
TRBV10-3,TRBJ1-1,AISGTGMDTEAF
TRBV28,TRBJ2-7,ASSVLGTGVRGYEQY